This T cell receptor beta chain emerged from a study of Graves' ophthalmopathy and Graves' hyperthyroidism. General study findings and limits: Most expanded thyroid clonotypes above 0.001 frequency also appeared in blood.

Exclusion criteria comprised other autoimmune diseases, uncontrolled infections, pregnancy or lactation in patients. Each diagnosis was determined on the basis of clinical symptoms, serum thyroxine, TRAb, thyroid ultrasound and orbital computed tomography. PBMCs had their origin in fresh peripheral blood (approximately 9.7 ml). Points on this clonotype: Its antigen is as yet unknown.

RNA transcripts yielded amplified TCR beta CDR3 regions. RT-PCR in the first round used HTBI primers; a second-round multiplex PCR followed. TCRdb re-called the multiplex PCR reads with MiXCR, one entry per CDR3 protein. Seen here are 200,000 to 250,000 distinct CDR3 sequences, around 42% observed once, and the top ten hold 40% to 55%. The CDR3 is 11 amino acids. From germline, CDR1 is SGHTA and CDR2 FQGNSA. V lost 4 bases, J lost 12 bases, and 7 bases lay in between. The receptor's source is an adult man with Graves' ophthalmopathy. Sequences were obtained from peripheral blood. J is TRBJ1-6 and V is TRBV7-2, with a tentative D call TRBD1 (5 bases). The CDR3 sequence: CASSWGGPLHF. In nucleotides, the CDR3 is TGTGCCAGCAGCTGGGGGGGACCCCTCCACTTT. Together with reference TRBV7-2 and TRBJ1-6, the CDR3 gives the full variable domain: GAGVSQSPSNKVTEKGKDVELRCDPISGHTALYWYRQSLGQGLEFLIYFQGNSAPDKSGLPSDRFSAERTGGSVSTLTIQRTQQEDSAVYLCASSWGGPLHFGNGTRLTVT.